This is a list of T cell receptor beta chains from one sample in a study of control samples from healthy donors and cancer patients. Assay used: immunoSEQ multiplex PCR; TCRdb lists only in-frame clones, some missing. The table lists tens of thousands of clones, roughly 90% of them singletons. The source material was PBMCs. All receptors come from a man aged 40-50 years with colorectal cancer. Each CDR3 is given with its conserved first and last residue. The D gene is left open where the match is weak. Expanded clones get a size class; other rows say once, few or many, or leave the size out.

v_gene,d_gene,abundance,j_gene,CDR3aa,CDR3nt
TRBV7-2,TRBD1,.,TRBJ1-5,CASSAGQGRQPQHF,TGTGCCAGCAGCGCGGGACAGGGTAGACAGCCCCAGCATTTT
TRBV6-4,.,.,TRBJ1-6,CASSDYREGSPLHF,TGTGCCAGCAGTGACTACAGGGAAGGATCACCCCTCCACTTT
TRBV7-3,.,.,TRBJ2-3,CASSLTAISTDTQYF,TGTGCCAGCAGCTTAACAGCGATTAGCACAGATACGCAGTATTTT
TRBV6-2/TRBV6-3,TRBD1,.,TRBJ1-2,CASSQTGGELFYYGYTF,TGTGCCAGCAGTCAGACAGGGGGCGAACTATTTTACTATGGCTACACCTTC
TRBV20-1,.,.,TRBJ1-4,CSASIQGRATNEKLFF,TGCAGTGCTAGTATACAGGGCCGTGCAACTAATGAAAAACTGTTTTTT
TRBV19,.,.,TRBJ2-2,CASSMDTLGGGELFF,TGTGCCAGTAGTATGGACACCCTTGGAGGAGGGGAGCTGTTTTTT
TRBV7-9,TRBD2,.,TRBJ2-1,CASSLVVSGGVYNEQFF,TGTGCCAGCAGCTTAGTTGTTAGCGGGGGGGTATACAATGAGCAGTTCTTC
TRBV4-1,.,.,TRBJ1-5,CASSQEGSRAPQHF,TGCGCCAGCAGCCAAGAAGGCAGCCGGGCGCCCCAGCATTTT
TRBV18,TRBD2,.,TRBJ2-7,CASSPPEAGGAGRYEQYF,TGTGCCAGCTCACCACCGGAAGCGGGGGGAGCAGGTCGGTACGAGCAGTACTTC
TRBV18,TRBD2,.,TRBJ2-3,CASSPATSVASTDTQYF,TGTGCCAGCTCACCGGCGACTAGCGTCGCTAGCACAGATACGCAGTATTTT
TRBV4-2,.,.,TRBJ1-1,CASSQQGWNTEAFF,TGTGCCAGCAGCCAACAGGGTTGGAACACTGAAGCTTTCTTT
TRBV18,TRBD1,.,TRBJ2-7,CASSPDRGQVVEQYF,TGTGCCAGCTCACCGGACAGGGGGCAGGTTGTTGAGCAGTACTTC
TRBV27,TRBD2,.,TRBJ2-1,CASAPGTSGDNEQFF,TGTGCCAGCGCCCCCGGGACTAGCGGGGACAATGAGCAGTTCTTC
TRBV7-7,.,.,TRBJ2-3,CASSLGGTAGTDTQYF,TGTGCCAGCAGCTTAGGGGGGACAGCGGGGACAGATACGCAGTATTTT
TRBV5-4,.,.,TRBJ2-4,CASSPGGRGAKNIQYF,TGTGCCAGCAGCCCCGGGGGGCGGGGGGCCAAAAACATTCAGTACTTC
TRBV7-3,TRBD2,.,TRBJ2-2,CASSLLGGLAGGYGSGELFF,TGTGCCAGCAGCTTACTAGGAGGACTAGCGGGGGGCTATGGGTCCGGGGAGCTGTTTTTT
TRBV7-2,.,once,TRBJ1-3,CASSLGTAGNTIYF,TGTGCCAGCAGCTTAGGGACGGCTGGAAACACCATATATTTT
TRBV27,TRBD2,.,TRBJ2-3,CATPEANSSGGPTDTQYF,TGTGCCACCCCGGAAGCAAACTCTAGCGGGGGGCCCACAGATACGCAGTATTTT
TRBV5-4,TRBD2,.,TRBJ2-5,CASSLFQFERGLPQETQYF,TGTGCCAGCAGCTTGTTCCAGTTCGAGCGGGGTCTTCCCCAAGAGACCCAGTACTTC
TRBV7-9,TRBD2,.,TRBJ2-3,CASSSGLAASTDTQYF,TGTGCCAGCAGCTCCGGACTAGCGGCTAGCACAGATACGCAGTATTTT
TRBV9,TRBD1,.,TRBJ2-5,CASSGQGGQTQYF,TGTGCCAGCAGCGGACAGGGCGGACAGACCCAGTACTTC
TRBV6-5,TRBD1,.,TRBJ2-5,CASSYSGQGVGETQYF,TGTGCCAGCAGTTACTCAGGGCAGGGGGTAGGAGAGACCCAGTACTTC
TRBV5-4,TRBD1,.,TRBJ1-2,CASSFGGTERNYGYTF,TGTGCCAGCAGCTTCGGGGGGACAGAGAGGAACTATGGCTACACCTTC
TRBV18,.,.,TRBJ2-5,CASSSQETQYF,TGTGCCAGCTCATCTCAAGAGACCCAGTACTTC
TRBV10-3,TRBD2,.,TRBJ2-3,CAISAGGRADTQYF,TGTGCCATCTCCGCGGGGGGGCGCGCAGATACGCAGTATTTT
TRBV9,TRBD2,.,TRBJ2-3,CASSVDLGGGTDTQYF,TGTGCCAGCAGCGTAGATTTGGGGGGGGGCACAGATACGCAGTATTTT
TRBV19,TRBD1,.,TRBJ1-5,CATWTGGTSQPQHF,TGTGCCACCTGGACAGGGGGCACGAGTCAGCCCCAGCATTTT
TRBV7-9,TRBD2,.,TRBJ2-2,CASRLGGSTGELFF,TGTGCCAGCAGACTGGGGGGGAGTACCGGGGAGCTGTTTTTT
TRBV7-2,.,.,TRBJ2-1,CASRLDRQNEQFF,TGTGCCAGCAGGTTAGACAGGCAAAATGAGCAGTTCTTC
TRBV18,.,.,TRBJ1-1,CASSPSGISEAFF,TGTGCCAGCTCACCATCGGGGATCTCTGAAGCTTTCTTT
TRBV19,.,.,TRBJ1-1,CASTPRRDQKVFF,TGTGCCAGTACCCCTCGAAGGGACCAGAAAGTTTTCTTT
TRBV18,.,.,TRBJ1-2,CASSHLQGISNGYTF,TGTGCCAGCTCACATCTGCAGGGGATTTCTAATGGCTACACCTTC
TRBV5-1,TRBD1,.,TRBJ2-7,CASSLRQGAGEQYF,TGCGCCAGCAGCTTGAGGCAGGGGGCGGGCGAGCAGTACTTC
TRBV7-2,.,.,TRBJ1-2,CASSSQGWNGYTF,TGTGCCAGCAGCTCACAGGGTTGGAATGGCTACACCTTC
TRBV7-8,.,.,TRBJ1-6,CASSRTGRSYNSPLHF,TGTGCCAGCAGCCGCACCGGGCGCTCCTATAATTCACCCCTCCACTTT
TRBV7-2,.,.,TRBJ2-7,CASSSNGGPYEQYF,TGTGCCAGCAGCTCAAACGGCGGTCCCTACGAGCAGTACTTC
TRBV12-5,TRBD1,.,TRBJ2-2,CASGTITTGGGGELFF,TGTGCTAGTGGCACCATAACGACAGGGGGAGGCGGGGAGCTGTTTTTT
TRBV2,.,.,TRBJ1-5,CASRPAQGSAGNQPQHF,TGTGCCAGCCGCCCGGCCCAGGGGTCCGCGGGCAATCAGCCCCAGCATTTT
TRBV25-1,.,.,TRBJ2-5,CASSEGLWAGGGETQYF,TGTGCCAGCAGTGAAGGATTGTGGGCAGGGGGGGGAGAGACCCAGTACTTC
TRBV19,.,once,TRBJ1-6,CASAADIYNSPLHF,TGTGCCAGTGCGGCAGATATCTATAATTCACCCCTCCACTTT
TRBV2,.,once,TRBJ2-2,CASNVPGRRSTGELFF,TGTGCCAGCAATGTTCCGGGACGGCGATCCACCGGGGAGCTGTTTTTT
TRBV5-1,TRBD1,.,TRBJ1-1,CASSSSGTGHTEAFF,TGCGCCAGCAGCTCCTCCGGGACAGGTCACACTGAAGCTTTCTTT
TRBV5-5,.,once,TRBJ1-1,CASSLDLRDTEAFF,TGTGCCAGCAGCTTGGACCTGAGAGATACTGAAGCTTTCTTT
TRBV2,.,.,TRBJ1-2,CARQLSALDGYTF,TGTGCCAGGCAGCTGTCGGCCTTGGATGGCTACACCTTC
TRBV18,.,once,TRBJ2-2,CASSQTLTATGELFF,TGTGCCAGCTCTCAAACCCTGACAGCCACCGGGGAGCTGTTTTTT
TRBV11-2,.,.,TRBJ1-1,CASSRLGGLGTEAFF,TGTGCCAGCAGCCGCCTTGGGGGATTGGGCACTGAAGCTTTCTTT
TRBV19,.,.,TRBJ2-1,CASSGWSYNEQFF,TGTGCCAGTAGTGGATGGTCCTACAATGAGCAGTTCTTC
TRBV7-9,TRBD1,once,TRBJ1-2,CASSHWDRTNGYTF,TGTGCCAGCAGCCACTGGGACAGGACTAATGGCTACACCTTC
TRBV6-2/TRBV6-3,TRBD2,.,TRBJ2-1,CASSWSRGTYNEQFF,TGTGCCAGCAGTTGGTCGCGGGGGACTTACAATGAGCAGTTCTTC
TRBV12-3/TRBV12-4,.,once,TRBJ1-5,CASSFRVNQPQHF,TGTGCCAGCAGTTTCAGGGTCAATCAGCCCCAGCATTTT
TRBV30,.,.,TRBJ1-2,CAWSGQGRLDYGYTF,TGTGCCTGGAGTGGGCAGGGGCGGTTAGACTATGGCTACACCTTC
TRBV7-8,TRBD1,.,TRBJ1-3,CASSQIPGQGTTGNTIYF,TGTGCCAGCAGCCAGATCCCCGGACAGGGGACGACTGGAAACACCATATATTTT
TRBV27,.,.,TRBJ1-6,CASRTGSSYNSPLHF,TGTGCCAGCAGGACCGGGAGCTCCTATAATTCACCCCTCCACTTT
TRBV7-3,.,once,TRBJ1-3,CASSSIPGAGNTIYF,TGTGCCAGCAGCTCAATTCCCGGGGCTGGAAACACCATATATTTT